This T cell receptor (beta chain) was sequenced for a study of T cell changes during pregnancy in multiple sclerosis. V was clipped by 6 bases and J by 2 bases; unmatched bases: 8. The CDR3 is 16 residues long. Germline values: CDR1 LNHDA, CDR2 SQIVND (reference sequence). Produced via immunoSEQ multiplex PCR; TCRdb's table is partial and in-frame only. The sample includes approximately 44,000 clones, more than 80% of them seen just once. The specimen was CD4+ T cells from peripheral blood mononuclear cells, collected before pregnancy. This TCR was recovered from a female donor with multiple sclerosis, enrolled in a pregnancy study. The gene calls are TRBV19 and TRBJ1-5, with 9 bases that match TRBD1. CDR3 nucleotides: TGTGCCAGTAGGACACAGGGGGCGCGGGGCAATCAGCCCCAGCATTTT. This gives the protein CASRTQGARGNQPQHF.